This T cell receptor beta chain appears in the sequencing data of a study of T-cell memory formation after mild COVID-19. The CDR3 extends over 16 amino acids. V was clipped by 4 bases and J by 5 bases, with 21 bases between them. The germline gives CDR1 SGHRS, CDR2 YFSETQ. One entry per CDR3 protein results from TCRdb running MiXCR on the 5' RACE reads. The sample has 250,000 to 350,000 distinct CDR3 sequences; roughly 15% are singletons. The table lists this clonotype with a few counts. The chain is built from TRBV5-1 and TRBJ1-1; D remains ambiguous. The source material was PBMCs or a T cell subset sorted from them (not recorded which). The receptor was derived from a young man who had mild COVID-19 (a few samples of this study predate the infection). Cell type and time point are not known. CDR3 in DNA: TGCGCCAGCAGCCCCGGGGTAGCTCACGGTCGGACTGAAGCTTTCTTT. Translation: CASSPGVAHGRTEAFF.